This TCR beta chain came from a study of a mutant IDH1 vaccine in newly diagnosed glioma. Here immunoSEQ multiplex PCR was the method, and the copy in TCRdb shows in-frame clones only, minus some. The data hold about 94,000 clones, with about nine tenths observed a single time. Time point noted: week 47, end of study. Doses consisted of 300 ug of mutant IDH1 20-mer peptide each, paired with topical imiquimod. For this clone: As yet, its antigen is unknown.

Overall study results and limits: Pseudoprogression seemingly bore no relation to changes in top peripheral T cell clonotypes.

Germline lookup yields CDR1 MGHRA and CDR2 YSYEKL. V lost 0 bases to trimming and J lost 2 bases; unmatched junction nucleotides: 11. The CDR3 is 18 amino acids. The clonotype originates from a woman aged 45-65 years with glioma. Sequencing was performed on PBMCs, taken from a glioma patient whose treatment included an IDH1 peptide vaccine. The rearrangement joins TRBV4-1 to TRBJ2-5; TRBD2 matches at 8 bases. CDR3 in DNA: TGCGCCAGCAGCCAAGATTTAGTAGCGGGGCCGGTACAAGAGACCCAGTACTTC. This encodes CASSQDLVAGPVQETQYF.